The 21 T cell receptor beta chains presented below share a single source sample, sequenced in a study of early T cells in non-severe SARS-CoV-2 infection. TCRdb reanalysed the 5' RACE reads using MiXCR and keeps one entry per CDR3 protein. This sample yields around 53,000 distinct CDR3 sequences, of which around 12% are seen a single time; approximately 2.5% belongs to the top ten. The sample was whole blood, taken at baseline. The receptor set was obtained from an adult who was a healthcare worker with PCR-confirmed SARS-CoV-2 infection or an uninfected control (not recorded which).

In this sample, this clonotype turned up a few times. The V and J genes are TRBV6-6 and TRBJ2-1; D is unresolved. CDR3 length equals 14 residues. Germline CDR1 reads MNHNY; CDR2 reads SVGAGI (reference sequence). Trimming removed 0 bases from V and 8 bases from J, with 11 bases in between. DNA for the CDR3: TGTGCCAGCAGTTACTCGAACCCTCACTATGAGCAGTTCTTC. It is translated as CASSYSNPHYEQFF.

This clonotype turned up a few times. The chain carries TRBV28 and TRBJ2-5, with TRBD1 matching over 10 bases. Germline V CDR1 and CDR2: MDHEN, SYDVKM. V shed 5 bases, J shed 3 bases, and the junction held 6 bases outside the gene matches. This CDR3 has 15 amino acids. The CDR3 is CASSEIGTGEETQYF. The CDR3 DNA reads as TGTGCCAGCAGTGAGATAGGGACAGGGGAAGAGACCCAGTACTTC.

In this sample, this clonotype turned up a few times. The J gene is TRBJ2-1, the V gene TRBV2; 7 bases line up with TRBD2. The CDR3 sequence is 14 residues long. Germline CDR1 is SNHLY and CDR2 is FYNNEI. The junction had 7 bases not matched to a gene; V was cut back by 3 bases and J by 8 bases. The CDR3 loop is CASSDPGGTYEQFF. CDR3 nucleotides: TGTGCCAGCAGTGACCCCGGGGGGACCTATGAGCAGTTCTTC.

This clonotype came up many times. As DNA, the CDR3 is TGTGCCAGCAGCCCCGCCGGTAGCTGGCATGAGCAGTTCTTC. Protein: CASSPAGSWHEQFF. The rearrangement links TRBV7-3 to TRBJ2-1; D call uncertain. Germline CDR1 is SGHTA and CDR2 is FQGTGA. This CDR3 is 14 amino acids long. The V gene lost 5 bases and the J gene lost 8 bases, with 16 bases spanning the gap.

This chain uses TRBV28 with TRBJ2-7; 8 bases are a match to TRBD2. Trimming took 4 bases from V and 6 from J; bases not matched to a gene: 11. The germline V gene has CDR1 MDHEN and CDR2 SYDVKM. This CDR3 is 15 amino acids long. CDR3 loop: CASSSSTAGEGEQYF. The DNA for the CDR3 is TGTGCCAGCAGTTCCTCAACAGCGGGAGAGGGCGAGCAGTACTTC.

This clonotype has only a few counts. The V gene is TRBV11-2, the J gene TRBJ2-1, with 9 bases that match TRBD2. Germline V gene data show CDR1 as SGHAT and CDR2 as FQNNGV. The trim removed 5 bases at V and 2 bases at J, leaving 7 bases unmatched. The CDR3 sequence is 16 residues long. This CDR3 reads CASSPMTSGTYNEQFF. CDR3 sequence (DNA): TGTGCCAGCAGCCCCATGACTAGCGGTACCTACAATGAGCAGTTCTTC.

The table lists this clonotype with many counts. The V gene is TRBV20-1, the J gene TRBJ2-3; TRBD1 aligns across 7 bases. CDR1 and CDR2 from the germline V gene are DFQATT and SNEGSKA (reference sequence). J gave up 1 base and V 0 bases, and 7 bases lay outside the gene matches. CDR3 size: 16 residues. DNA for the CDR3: TGCAGTGCTAGAGATGAGGGGGCGCGAGGCACAGATACGCAGTATTTT. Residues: CSARDEGARGTDTQYF.

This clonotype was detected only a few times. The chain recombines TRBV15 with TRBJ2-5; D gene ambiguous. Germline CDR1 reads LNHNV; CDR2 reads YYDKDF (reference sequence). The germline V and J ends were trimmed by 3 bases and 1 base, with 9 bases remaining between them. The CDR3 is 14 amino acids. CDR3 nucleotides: TGTGCCACCAGCAGTTCCAGACCCCAAGAGACCCAGTACTTC. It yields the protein CATSSSRPQETQYF.

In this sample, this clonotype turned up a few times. The CDR3 DNA sequence: TGTGCCAGCAGCCCAGGGACAGGGATTACCTACAATGAGCAGTTCTTC. This sequence encodes CASSPGTGITYNEQFF. The chain is built from TRBV7-2 and TRBJ2-1; TRBD1 matches 9 bases. V lost 5 bases and J lost 2; bases outside the gene matches: 7. The CDR3 length is 16 residues. Germline loops: CDR1 SGHTA, CDR2 FQGNSA.

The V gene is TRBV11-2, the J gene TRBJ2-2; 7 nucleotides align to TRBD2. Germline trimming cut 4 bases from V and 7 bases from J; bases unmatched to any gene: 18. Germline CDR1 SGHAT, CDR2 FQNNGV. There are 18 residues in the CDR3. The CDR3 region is CASSSRVEAGRAIGELFF. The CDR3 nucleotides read TGTGCCAGCAGCTCCCGAGTCGAAGCGGGAAGGGCTATCGGGGAGCTGTTTTTT. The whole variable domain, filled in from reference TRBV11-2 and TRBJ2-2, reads EAGVAQSPRYKIIEKRQSVAFWCNPISGHATLYWYQQILGQGPKLLIQFQNNGVVDDSQLPKDRFSAERLKGVDSTLKIQPAKLEDSAVYLCASSSRVEAGRAIGELFFGEGSRLTVL.

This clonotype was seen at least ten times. This CDR3 reads CASAPEGVSVEQYF. DNA of the CDR3: TGCGCCAGCGCCCCGGAGGGGGTATCGGTCGAGCAGTACTTC. J is TRBJ2-7 and V is TRBV10-1; possibly TRBD1 or TRBD2 for D (6 bases each). Trimming cost V 8 bases and J 6 bases, with 20 bases left between them. Germline V gene sequence: CDR1 WNHNN, CDR2 SYGVQD (reference sequence). The CDR3 has 14 amino acids.

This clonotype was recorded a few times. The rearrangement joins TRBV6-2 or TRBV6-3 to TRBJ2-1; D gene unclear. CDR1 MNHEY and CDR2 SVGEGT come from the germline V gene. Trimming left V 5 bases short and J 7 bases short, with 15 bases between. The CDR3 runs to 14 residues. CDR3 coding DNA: TGTGCCAGCAGTGGTCTTGGGGTTTTAAATGAGCAGTTCTTC. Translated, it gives CASSGLGVLNEQFF.

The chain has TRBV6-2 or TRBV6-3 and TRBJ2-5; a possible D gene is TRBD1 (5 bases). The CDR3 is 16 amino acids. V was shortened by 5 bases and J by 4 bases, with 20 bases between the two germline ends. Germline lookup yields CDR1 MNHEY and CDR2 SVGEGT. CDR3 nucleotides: TGTGCCAGCAGTATAAGACAGTTCATCTCCGGAGAGACCCAGTACTTC. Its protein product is CASSIRQFISGETQYF.

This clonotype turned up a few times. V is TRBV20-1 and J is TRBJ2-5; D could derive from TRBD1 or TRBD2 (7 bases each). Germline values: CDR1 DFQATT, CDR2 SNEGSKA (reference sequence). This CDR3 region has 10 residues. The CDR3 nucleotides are TGCAGCAGGGGGGGAGAGACCCAGTACTTC. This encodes CSRGGETQYF.

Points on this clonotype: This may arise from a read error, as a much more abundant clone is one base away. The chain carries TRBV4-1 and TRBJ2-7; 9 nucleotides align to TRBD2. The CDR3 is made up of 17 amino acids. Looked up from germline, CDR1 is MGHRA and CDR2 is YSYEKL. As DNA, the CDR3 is TGCGCCAGCAGCCAAGATAACAGCGGGAGGACCTCCTACGAGCAGCACTTC. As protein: CASSQDNSGRTSYEQHF.

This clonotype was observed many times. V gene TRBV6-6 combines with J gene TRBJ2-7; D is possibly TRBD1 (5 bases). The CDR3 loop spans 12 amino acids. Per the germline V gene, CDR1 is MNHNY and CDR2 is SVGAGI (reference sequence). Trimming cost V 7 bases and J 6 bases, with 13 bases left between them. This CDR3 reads CASKGQAVEQYF. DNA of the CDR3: TGTGCCAGCAAGGGGCAGGCGGTCGAGCAGTACTTC.

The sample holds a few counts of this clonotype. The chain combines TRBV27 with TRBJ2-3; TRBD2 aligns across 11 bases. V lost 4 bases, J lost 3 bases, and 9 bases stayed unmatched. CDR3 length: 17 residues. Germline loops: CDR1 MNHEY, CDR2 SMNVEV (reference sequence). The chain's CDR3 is CASSSTLAGVVTDTQYF. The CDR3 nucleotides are TGTGCCAGCAGTTCGACACTAGCGGGAGTTGTAACAGATACGCAGTATTTT.

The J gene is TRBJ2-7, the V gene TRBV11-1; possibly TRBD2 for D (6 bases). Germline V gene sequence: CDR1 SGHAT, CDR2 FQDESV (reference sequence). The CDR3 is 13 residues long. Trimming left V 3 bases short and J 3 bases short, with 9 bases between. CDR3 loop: CASSLVGGYEQYF. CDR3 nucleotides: TGTGCCAGCAGCTTGGTGGGAGGCTACGAGCAGTACTTC.

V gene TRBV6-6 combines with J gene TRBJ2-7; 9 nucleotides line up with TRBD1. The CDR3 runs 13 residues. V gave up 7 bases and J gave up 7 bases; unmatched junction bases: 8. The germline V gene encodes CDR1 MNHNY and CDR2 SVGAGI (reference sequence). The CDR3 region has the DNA TGTGCCAGCACCGCACAGGGGGCGGATGAGCAGTACTTC. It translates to CASTAQGADEQYF.

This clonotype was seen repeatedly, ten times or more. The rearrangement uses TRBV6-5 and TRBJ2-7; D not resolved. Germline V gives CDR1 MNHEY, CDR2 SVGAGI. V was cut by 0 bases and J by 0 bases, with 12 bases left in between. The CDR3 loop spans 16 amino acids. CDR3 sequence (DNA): TGTGCCAGCAGTTACTCGAGAACCTTCAGCTCCTACGAGCAGTACTTC. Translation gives CASSYSRTFSSYEQYF.

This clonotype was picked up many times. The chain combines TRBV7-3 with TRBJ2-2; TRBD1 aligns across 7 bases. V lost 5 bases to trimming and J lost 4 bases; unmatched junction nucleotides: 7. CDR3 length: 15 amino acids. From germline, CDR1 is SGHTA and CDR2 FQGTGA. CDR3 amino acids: CASSTDRDPTGELFF. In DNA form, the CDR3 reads TGTGCCAGCAGCACTGACAGGGATCCCACCGGGGAGCTGTTTTTT.